These 32 T cell receptor beta chains originate from one sample sequenced in a study of T cell repertoires in cytomegalovirus infection. TCRdb re-derived calls from the reads in MiXCR, one entry per CDR3 protein. The table shows 150,000 to 200,000 distinct CDR3 sequences, with roughly an eighth occurring only once. Sequencing was carried out using PBMCs. These receptors were obtained from a human donor in good health (CMV status not recorded). Some clones in this sample may be carry-over from other donors' samples.

Note on this clonotype: A single base separates this from a much larger clone, so it may be a read error. The V gene is TRBV7-6, the J gene TRBJ1-1; 9 positions match TRBD1. Germline trimming cut 4 bases from V and 4 bases from J; bases unmatched to any gene: 16. Germline assignment: CDR1 SGHVS and CDR2 FNYEAQ. This CDR3 spans 18 amino acids. The CDR3 loop is CASSSFQLGQGRSTEAFF. CDR3 DNA: TGTGCCAGCAGCTCATTCCAGCTTGGACAGGGGAGGAGCACTGAAGCTTTCTTT.

This clonotype was picked up many times. The rearrangement uses TRBV10-3 and TRBJ1-1; 8 bases match TRBD1. V lost 6 bases, J lost 11 bases, and 17 bases stayed unmatched. The germline V gene has CDR1 ENHRY and CDR2 SYGVKD. This CDR3 contains 15 residues. CDR3 DNA sequence: TGTGCCATCAGGGCCCTATCAGGGGGCGAATTGGTCGCTTTCTTT. It codes for CAIRALSGGELVAFF.

This clonotype was seen ten or more times. The chain has TRBV7-8 and TRBJ1-1; no reliable D call. V was pared by 5 bases and J by 1 base, with 17 bases between. The CDR3 spans 16 residues. CDR1 and CDR2 (germline): SGHVS, FQNEAQ. For the CDR3, the DNA is TGTGCCAGCAGCCCGCGATCCACGGGGTGGAACACTGAAGCTTTCTTT. Its translation: CASSPRSTGWNTEAFF.

There are many counts of this clonotype. The J gene is TRBJ2-1, the V gene TRBV7-3, with 8 bases identical to TRBD2. Germline V lookup: CDR1 SGHTA, CDR2 FQGTGA. Germline trimming cut 4 bases from V and 6 bases from J; bases unmatched to any gene: 2. This CDR3 is 13 amino acids long. CDR3 coding DNA: TGTGCCAGCAGCTCTCGGGGGGGCAATGAGCAGTTCTTC. The encoded protein is CASSSRGGNEQFF.

This sequence joins TRBV28 and TRBJ1-1, with D unresolved. Trimming left V 7 bases short and J 4 bases short, with 19 bases between. There are 15 residues in the CDR3. CDR1 and CDR2 from the germline V gene are MDHEN and SYDVKM. CDR3 loop: CASIDPFTKGTEAFF. The DNA of the CDR3 is TGTGCCAGCATAGACCCCTTTACAAAGGGCACTGAAGCTTTCTTT.

This clonotype was seen at least ten times. The chain carries TRBV4-3 and TRBJ1-1, with 7 bases that match TRBD1. Germline values: CDR1 LGHNA, CDR2 YSLEER. The CDR3 extends over 14 amino acids. Trimming took 5 bases from V and 3 from J; bases not matched to a gene: 6. The CDR3 loop reads CASSLDRLHTEAFF. CDR3 in DNA: TGCGCCAGCAGCTTGGACAGGCTCCACACTGAAGCTTTCTTT.

At least ten counts were recorded for this clonotype. The J gene is TRBJ2-7, the V gene TRBV6-1; D is ambiguous. Germline CDR1 and CDR2: MNHNS and SASEGT. The V gene lost 6 bases and the J gene lost 0 bases, with 15 bases spanning the gap. This CDR3 comprises 15 residues. The CDR3 spells CASSLRNVGSYEQYF. In DNA form, the CDR3 reads TGTGCCAGCAGCCTCAGAAACGTGGGCTCCTACGAGCAGTACTTC.

This clonotype has at least ten counts. The DNA of the CDR3 is TGTGCCAGCAGCCTAAACCCTGTGGGGGCGACTAATGAAAAACTGTTTTTT. It is translated as CASSLNPVGATNEKLFF. J is TRBJ1-4 and V is TRBV11-2, with D maybe TRBD1 (6 bases). CDR3 length: 17 residues. The germline V gene encodes CDR1 SGHAT and CDR2 FQNNGV. Trimming pared 5 bases from V and 2 bases from J, leaving 18 bases between. The full variable domain, with the rest looked up from reference TRBV11-2 and TRBJ1-4, is EAGVAQSPRYKIIEKRQSVAFWCNPISGHATLYWYQQILGQGPKLLIQFQNNGVVDDSQLPKDRFSAERLKGVDSTLKIQPAKLEDSAVYLCASSLNPVGATNEKLFFGSGTQLSVL.

As for this clonotype: Possible read error: a much larger clone is one base away. The rearrangement uses TRBV6-6 and TRBJ2-3, with D perhaps matching TRBD2 (6 bases). The V gene's germline CDR1 is MNHNY and CDR2 SVGAGI (reference sequence). V was pared by 2 bases and J by 4 bases, with 13 bases between. The CDR3 is 15 amino acids. The CDR3, as DNA: TGTGCCAGCAGTTACACGGGAGTAACCGCAGATACGCAGTATTTT. Translation: CASSYTGVTADTQYF.

This clonotype has at least ten counts. Written as DNA, the CDR3 is TGTGCCAGCAGCTTAGAAGTGACTTATAGCAATCAGCCCCAGCATTTT. Protein sequence: CASSLEVTYSNQPQHF. The gene calls are TRBV7-9 and TRBJ1-5; D is ambiguous. Germline V gene lookup returns CDR1 SEHNR and CDR2 FQNEAQ (reference sequence). V gave up 1 base and J gave up 0 bases, with 10 bases separating them. The length of the CDR3 is 16 residues.

This clonotype was detected ten times or more. This chain connects TRBV7-2 to TRBJ2-3, with no clear D. V lost 5 bases and J lost 3, with 12 bases in between. The CDR3 is made up of 14 amino acids. CDR1 and CDR2 from the germline V gene are SGHTA and FQGNSA. The CDR3 loop is CASSPSVGTDTQYF. CDR3 nucleotides: TGTGCCAGCAGCCCTTCGGTTGGGACAGATACGCAGTATTTT.

This clonotype was seen at least ten times. This chain connects TRBV7-2 to TRBJ2-7, with TRBD2 matching 9 bases. This CDR3 spans 15 amino acids. J was trimmed by 2 bases and V by 5 bases; bases with no gene match: 7. Germline lookup yields CDR1 SGHTA and CDR2 FQGNSA. The CDR3 spells CASSLTSGLPYEQYF. The CDR3 nucleotides are TGTGCCAGCAGCCTCACTAGCGGGCTCCCCTACGAGCAGTACTTC.

This clonotype was observed a handful of times. The chain has TRBV29-1 and TRBJ2-5; TRBD1 is a possible D gene (6 bases). Germline CDR1 SQVTM, CDR2 ANQGSEA. Trimming shortened V by 5 bases and J by 2 bases, and 9 bases separated the two germline ends. The CDR3 consists of 12 residues. CDR3 residues: CSVFDRQETQYF. The CDR3 DNA reads as TGCAGCGTTTTTGACAGGCAAGAGACCCAGTACTTC.

The gene calls are TRBV6-4 and TRBJ2-1; D remains ambiguous. The CDR3 is made up of 15 amino acids. Germline CDR1 and CDR2: MRHNA and SNTAGT. V dropped 3 bases and J dropped 4 bases, with 13 bases sitting between them. The CDR3 is CASSERHGGYNEQFF. The CDR3 DNA is TGTGCCAGCAGTGAAAGGCACGGTGGGTACAATGAGCAGTTCTTC.

V is TRBV7-3 and J is TRBJ2-3; the D gene is possibly TRBD2 (5 bases). Trimming pared 2 bases from V and 1 base from J, leaving 7 bases between. Germline V gene lookup returns CDR1 SGHTA and CDR2 FQGTGA. The CDR3 runs 14 residues. The CDR3 spells CASSLSRGTDTQYF. The CDR3 bases are TGTGCCAGCAGCTTATCGAGGGGCACAGATACGCAGTATTTT.

This clonotype was seen a handful of times. The chain carries TRBV10-3 and TRBJ2-5; 9 bases fit TRBD1. CDR3 length equals 14 residues. The germline V gene encodes CDR1 ENHRY and CDR2 SYGVKD. With V trimmed by 4 bases and J by 5 bases, 5 bases remained unmatched. The CDR3 nucleotides read TGTGCCATCAGTGGGGGGACAGGGAGTGAGACCCAGTACTTC. Its translation: CAISGGTGSETQYF.

The V gene is TRBV6-8, the J gene TRBJ2-1, with 7 bases identical to TRBD1. V lost 1 base and J lost 3; bases outside the gene matches: 9. CDR3 length equals 17 residues. The germline V gene has CDR1 MNHGY and CDR2 SAAAGT. CDR3 coding DNA: TGTGCCAGCAGTTACTTGCAGAAGGGGGCAAGCTACAATGAGCAGTTCTTC. Translated, it gives CASSYLQKGASYNEQFF.

This clonotype showed up just a few times. CDR3 DNA sequence: TGTGCCACCAGCAGAGATGACAGGACCCAGTACTTC. As protein: CATSRDDRTQYF. V gene TRBV15 combines with J gene TRBJ2-5; possible D gene TRBD1, 5 bases. Per the germline V gene, CDR1 is LNHNV and CDR2 is YYDKDF (reference sequence). V gave up 0 bases and J gave up 7 bases, with 6 bases separating them. The CDR3 spans 12 residues.

This clonotype was counted between two and nine times. V usage is TRBV28 and J usage is TRBJ2-6, with D hard to call. The length of the CDR3 is 17 residues. Trimming took 8 bases from V and 0 from J, leaving 17 bases between them. The germline V gene encodes CDR1 MDHEN and CDR2 SYDVKM. CDR3 sequence reads: CASALVSRFSGANVLTF. DNA of the CDR3: TGTGCCAGCGCCCTCGTATCCCGTTTCTCTGGGGCCAACGTCCTGACTTTC.

This clonotype was seen only a few times. The gene calls are TRBV2 and TRBJ2-4; TRBD2 might be the D (6 bases). The germline gives CDR1 SNHLY, CDR2 FYNNEI. This CDR3 region has 12 residues. V was pared by 5 bases and J by 15 bases, with 17 bases between. The CDR3 loop is CASSQIGTSRYF. The DNA for the CDR3 is TGTGCCAGCAGTCAAATAGGGACTTCGAGGTACTTC.

This clonotype was seen many times. The chain links TRBV7-2 to TRBJ2-1; TRBD2 agrees at 9 bases. Germline values: CDR1 SGHTA, CDR2 FQGNSA. The CDR3 consists of 16 residues. J lost 2 bases, V lost 5 bases, and 7 bases had no gene match. The CDR3 protein is CASSRGAGGTYNEQFF. The CDR3 nucleotides are TGTGCCAGCAGCCGGGGAGCGGGAGGAACCTACAATGAGCAGTTCTTC.

This clonotype came up many times. Written as DNA, the CDR3 is TGTGCCAGCAGTTTGCAGGGAGGGCAGCCCCAGCATTTT. It codes for CASSLQGGQPQHF. The chain joins TRBV12-3 or TRBV12-4 to TRBJ1-5, with D maybe TRBD1 (5 bases). V was pared by 3 bases and J by 7 bases, with 10 bases between. This CDR3 has 13 amino acids.

The rearrangement links TRBV23-1 to TRBJ2-2; possibly TRBD1 or TRBD2 for D (5 bases each). TRBV23-1 is filed as an ORF, its function uncertain. This CDR3 comprises 16 residues. V was clipped by 3 bases and J by 2 bases, with 13 bases between them. CDR3 bases: TGCGCCAGCAGTCAGGAGGACAAGGTTAACACCGGGGAGCTGTTTTTT. Translation: CASSQEDKVNTGELFF.

This clonotype was seen repeatedly, ten times or more. The rearrangement uses TRBV7-8 and TRBJ1-1; D is uncertain. The germline CDR1 and CDR2 sequences are SGHVS and FQNEAQ. V lost 0 bases and J 1 base, leaving 15 bases between the germline ends. The CDR3 sequence is 17 residues long. DNA for the CDR3: TGTGCCAGCAGCTTAGCGATGGCGGGGATAGGGAACACTGAAGCTTTCTTT. Translating gives CASSLAMAGIGNTEAFF.

This clonotype turned up a few times. CDR3 residues: CSVGHGGGATEAFF. In DNA, the CDR3 is TGCAGCGTCGGCCATGGGGGAGGGGCCACTGAAGCTTTCTTT. The V gene is TRBV29-1, the J gene TRBJ1-1; tentatively, D is TRBD1 (5 bases). The CDR3 is 14 residues long. V dropped 6 bases and J dropped 4 bases, with 18 bases sitting between them. Germline CDR1 reads SQVTM; CDR2 reads ANQGSEA.

This clonotype was recorded at least ten times. The chain carries TRBV7-2 and TRBJ1-1, with TRBD1 matching over 7 bases. The CDR3 covers 15 residues. Unmatched junction bases numbered 10, after V lost 4 bases and J lost 5 bases. Germline-derived CDR1 and CDR2 are SGHTA and FQGNSA. Here the CDR3 reads CASSSRTGMGTEAFF. The CDR3 bases are TGTGCCAGCAGCTCCCGGACAGGAATGGGGACTGAAGCTTTCTTT.

The chain combines TRBV5-1 with TRBJ1-2, with D possibly matching TRBD1 (6 bases). CDR1 and CDR2 (germline): SGHRS, YFSETQ. The CDR3 is 12 amino acids. V gave up 5 bases and J gave up 6 bases, with 11 bases separating them. The CDR3 region is CASSLNRDGYTF. Here the CDR3 DNA reads TGCGCCAGCAGTCTTAACAGGGATGGCTACACCTTC. The full variable domain, completed using reference TRBV5-1 and TRBJ1-2, is KAGVTQTPRYLIKTRGQQVTLSCSPISGHRSVSWYQQTPGQGLQFLFEYFSETQRNKGNFPGRFSGRQFSNSRSEMNVSTLELGDSALYLCASSLNRDGYTFGSGTRLTVV.

This clonotype has just a few counts. The chain joins TRBV5-1 to TRBJ2-1, with 9 bases matching TRBD1. The V and J ends lost 2 bases and 5 bases, in that order; junction bases with no gene match: 8. This CDR3 has 16 residues. The germline CDR1 and CDR2 sequences are SGHRS and YFSETQ. In DNA, the CDR3 is TGCGCCAGCAGCTTCTACGGACAGGGGAAGGACAATGAGCAGTTCTTC. Its translation is CASSFYGQGKDNEQFF.

This chain uses TRBV14 with TRBJ2-1; the D is unclear. CDR1 and CDR2 (germline): SGHDN, FVKESK. CDR3 length equals 11 residues. V was trimmed by 3 bases and J by 14 bases, leaving 11 bases between them. CDR3 sequence: CASSQRGVEFF. The CDR3 DNA follows: TGTGCCAGCAGCCAGAGAGGAGTTGAGTTCTTC.

The rearrangement uses TRBV2 and TRBJ2-6; D remains unclear. Germline V gene sequence: CDR1 SNHLY, CDR2 FYNNEI. Trimming shortened V by 6 bases and J by 0 bases, and 9 bases separated the two germline ends. This CDR3 contains 15 residues. The CDR3 protein is CASRVDGSGANVLTF. In DNA form, the CDR3 reads TGTGCCAGCAGGGTGGATGGCTCTGGGGCCAACGTCCTGACTTTC.

This clonotype occurred many times. The CDR3 protein is CASRTGGSSYEQYF. CDR3 nucleotides: TGTGCCAGCAGGACCGGTGGTAGCTCCTACGAGCAGTACTTC. The chain is built from TRBV7-9 and TRBJ2-7; D gene uncertain. Germline V gene sequence: CDR1 SEHNR, CDR2 FQNEAQ (reference sequence). The CDR3 has 14 residues. Trimming pared 6 bases from V and 0 bases from J, leaving 12 bases between.

V is TRBV7-2 and J is TRBJ2-7; possible D gene TRBD1, 5 bases. The V end was cut by 2 bases, the J end by 8 bases, with 19 bases between. Germline V lookup: CDR1 SGHTA, CDR2 FQGNSA. The CDR3 sequence is 15 residues long. The CDR3 here is CASSLRGQKVGQQYF. Here the CDR3 DNA reads TGTGCCAGCAGCTTAAGGGGCCAGAAGGTTGGCCAGCAGTACTTC.